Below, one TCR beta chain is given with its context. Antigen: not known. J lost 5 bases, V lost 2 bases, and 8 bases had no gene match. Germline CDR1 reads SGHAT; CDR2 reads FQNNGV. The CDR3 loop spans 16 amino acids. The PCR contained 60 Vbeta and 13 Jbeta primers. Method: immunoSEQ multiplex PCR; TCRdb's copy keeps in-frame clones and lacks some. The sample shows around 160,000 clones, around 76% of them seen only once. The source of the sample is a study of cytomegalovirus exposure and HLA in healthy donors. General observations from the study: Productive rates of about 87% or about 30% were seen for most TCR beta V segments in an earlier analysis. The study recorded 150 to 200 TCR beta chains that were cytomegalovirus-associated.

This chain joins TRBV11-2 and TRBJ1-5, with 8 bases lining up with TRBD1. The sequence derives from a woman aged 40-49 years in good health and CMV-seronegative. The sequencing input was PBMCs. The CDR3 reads CASSLRAKDRDQPQHF. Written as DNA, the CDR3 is TGTGCCAGCAGCTTACGGGCCAAGGACAGGGATCAGCCCCAGCATTTT.